The rows below give T cell receptor beta chains drawn from one sample of a study of CD8+CD57+ T cells in acquired aplastic anemia. Each CDR3 protein is one row after TCRdb ran MiXCR on the reads. The sample includes more than 40,000 distinct CDR3 sequences, about 78% of them seen just once. The specimen sequenced was sorted CD4+, CD8+, or CD8+CD57+ T cells (not recorded which) from PBMCs. The receptors shown here come from a human donor in good health, serving as a control. CDR3s include the opening cysteine and the closing phenylalanine or tryptophan.

length: 13
J: TRBJ1-2
V: TRBV10-3
CDR3: CAISELKNYGYTF

length: 12
J: TRBJ2-7
V: TRBV20-1
CDR3: CSASEDSYEQYF

length: 12
J: TRBJ1-1
V: TRBV9
CDR3: CASSQRGSEAFF

length: 14
J: .
V: TRBV25-1
CDR3: CASSEGWGVNEQFF

length: 10
J: TRBJ2-3
V: TRBV20-1
CDR3: CSARDITQYF

length: 13
J: TRBJ2-7
V: TRBV2
CDR3: CASSETPDYEQYF

length: 12
J: TRBJ1-1
V: TRBV20-1
CDR3: CSARDPNTEAFF

length: 15
J: TRBJ1-2
V: TRBV29-1
CDR3: CSVTSRQGEFYGYTF

length: 16
J: TRBJ1-1
V: TRBV7-6
CDR3: CASSLANRRLNTEAFF

length: 14
J: TRBJ1-2
V: TRBV7-2
CDR3: CPSSLEGFNYGYTF

length: 14
J: TRBJ2-7
V: TRBV15
CDR3: CATSGRGLAYEQYF

length: 13
J: TRBJ1-1
V: TRBV6-1
CDR3: CASSGFIRAEAFF

length: 16
J: TRBJ2-3
V: TRBV11-1
CDR3: CASPRPDRGPGDTQYF

length: 12
J: TRBJ1-2
V: TRBV12-3/TRBV12-4
CDR3: CASSGTSYGYTF

length: 12
J: TRBJ2-7
V: TRBV29-1
CDR3: CSAGNPNYEQYF

length: 15
J: TRBJ2-1
V: TRBV25-1
CDR3: CASSKGAWAYPEQFF

length: 13
J: TRBJ2-5
V: TRBV5-1
CDR3: CASSPLRGETQYF

length: 15
J: TRBJ2-5
V: TRBV7-3
CDR3: CASSSGTGVRETQYF

length: 16
J: TRBJ2-1
V: TRBV20-1
CDR3: CSARPGDSAQYNEQFF

length: 13
J: TRBJ2-3
V: TRBV7-6
CDR3: CASSLVQADTQYF

length: 11
J: TRBJ2-2
V: TRBV9
CDR3: CASSVKAELFF

length: 16
J: TRBJ2-5
V: TRBV24-1
CDR3: CATSASPGTGQETQYF

length: 14
J: TRBJ2-1
V: TRBV25-1
CDR3: CASSSGTGHNEQFF

length: 13
J: TRBJ1-1
V: TRBV10-3
CDR3: CAISDRLDTEAFF

length: 11
J: TRBJ2-3
V: TRBV7-2
CDR3: CANLRGDTQYF

length: 12
J: TRBJ2-7
V: TRBV29-1
CDR3: CSVGESNYEQYF